This T cell receptor beta chain was identified in a study of vaccination and CD4 T cells after COVID-19. Germline V gene data show CDR1 as MNHEY and CDR2 as SVGEGT. V was clipped by 6 bases and J by 6 bases, with 18 bases between them. This CDR3 is 15 amino acids long. As concerns this clonotype: What it binds is unknown.

Sample treatment: 10-day PBMC culture with coronavirus spike peptide pools or control peptides (ViraFEST assay). PCR tests turned positive between March and December 2020, before US Alpha, Beta and Delta variants. Sequenced with the Oncomine TCR Beta short-read assay was DNA taken from cultured CD4+ T cells. TCRdb passed the PCR reads through MiXCR, listing each CDR3 protein once. Here the sample spans about 15,000 distinct CDR3 sequences, approximately 60% being singletons. Sequencing used CD4+ T cells from blood, cultured in vitro, obtained after SARS-CoV-2 vaccination. The TCR sequence derives from a human donor who had recovered from COVID-19. The rearrangement uses TRBV6-2 or TRBV6-3 and TRBJ2-4; D assignment may be TRBD1 or TRBD2 (6 bases each). The CDR3 sequence: CASSSPGRGLNIQYF. The CDR3 DNA reads TGTGCCAGCAGCTCCCCCGGACGGGGGCTAAACATTCAGTACTTC.